This TCR beta chain came from a study of CD8 T cells in Susac syndrome. Study in general: When their blood was taken, patients with Susac syndrome were therapy-naive, taking corticosteroids, or taking intravenous immunoglobulin alone.

RNA was extracted with the RNeasy kit, and a quantity of 0.5 to 1 ug was reverse transcribed using random hexamers. Using its own MiXCR run on the immunoSEQ multiplex PCR reads, TCRdb lists one record per CDR3 protein. The table includes 150,000 to 180,000 distinct CDR3 sequences, 90% to 95% detected once. This TCR derives from a human donor with Susac syndrome. The sequenced material came from CD4+ T cells from PBMCs.

The CDR3 loop is CASSSTRGPGNEQFF. The CDR3 nucleotides read TGTGCCAGCAGTTCTACAAGGGGCCCTGGGAATGAGCAGTTCTTC. The rearrangement uses TRBV6-6 and TRBJ2-1; TRBD1 might be the D (5 bases). V shed 4 bases and J shed 7 bases, with 17 bases lying between them. Germline V gene lookup returns CDR1 MNHNY and CDR2 SVGAGI (reference sequence). This CDR3 spans 15 amino acids.